These 7 T cell receptor beta chains were all obtained from the same sample, sequenced in a study of OX40 agonist ivuxolimab in advanced cancers. Profiling relied on immunoSEQ multiplex PCR, and the TCRdb table lists in-frame clones only, not all of them. Of tens of thousands of clones in the sample, about 80% are singletons; the top ten hold 1.5% to 2%. The sequencing used CD4+ or CD8+ T cells sorted from blood, collected in a trial of the OX40 agonist ivuxolimab. These receptors were obtained from an adult with an advanced solid tumor such as melanoma, head and neck, liver or kidney cancer.

This clone was observed a handful of times. The chain recombines TRBV28 with TRBJ2-6; 7 nucleotides agree with TRBD1. Germline CDR1 MDHEN, CDR2 SYDVKM. The junction had 7 bases not matched to a gene; V was cut back by 5 bases and J by 0 bases. CDR3 length equals 17 residues. The CDR3: CASSLQGLVSGANVLTF. The DNA for the CDR3 is TGTGCCAGCAGTCTACAGGGGCTAGTCTCTGGGGCCAACGTCCTGACTTTC.

The rearrangement uses TRBV29-1 and TRBJ1-1; 9 bases line up with TRBD1. The CDR3 loop spans 12 amino acids. CDR1 and CDR2 from the germline V gene are SQVTM and ANQGSEA. V dropped 6 bases and J dropped 4; count of bases not matched to a gene: 3. Written as DNA, the CDR3 is TGCAGCGTCGGACAGGGGTTCACTGAAGCTTTCTTT. It is translated as CSVGQGFTEAFF. The variable domain in full, with the rest retrieved from reference TRBV29-1 and TRBJ1-1, is SAVISQKPSRDICQRGTSLTIQCQVDSQVTMMFWYRQQPGQSLTLIATANQGSEATYESGFVIDKFPISRPNLTFSTLTVSNMSPEDSSIYLCSVGQGFTEAFFGQGTRLTVV.

The chain couples TRBV11-2 to TRBJ2-1, with D possibly matching TRBD1 (6 bases). Trimming shortened V by 3 bases and J by 6 bases, and 12 bases separated the two germline ends. This CDR3 contains 14 residues. The germline V gene encodes CDR1 SGHAT and CDR2 FQNNGV. This CDR3 reads CASSFAGTINEQFF. Written as DNA, the CDR3 is TGTGCCAGCAGCTTCGCCGGGACAATCAATGAGCAGTTCTTC.

The chain couples TRBV28 to TRBJ2-7; D might be TRBD2 (7 bases). The germline gives CDR1 MDHEN, CDR2 SYDVKM. The CDR3 extends over 15 amino acids. V was pared by 5 bases and J by 8 bases, with 22 bases between. This CDR3 reads CASSARGGGAEKQYF. CDR3 in DNA: TGTGCCAGCAGTGCACGAGGGGGGGGCGCGGAAAAGCAGTACTTC.

The J gene is TRBJ1-6, the V gene TRBV7-9; 7 bases line up with TRBD1. V lost 5 bases to trimming and J lost 10 bases; unmatched junction nucleotides: 14. The length of the CDR3 is 16 residues. Per germline, CDR1 SEHNR and CDR2 FQNEAQ (reference sequence). CDR3 in DNA: TGTGCCAGCAGCCCTGTACCAGGGGGGGATGAATCACCCCTCCACTTT. It is translated as CASSPVPGGDESPLHF. The whole variable domain, filled in from reference TRBV7-9 and TRBJ1-6, reads DTGVSQNPRHKITKRGQNVTFRCDPISEHNRLYWYRQTLGQGPEFLTYFQNEAQLEKSRLLSDRFSAERPKGSFSTLEIQRTEQGDSAMYLCASSPVPGGDESPLHFGNGTRLTVT.

This clone appeared a single time. The chain employs TRBV6-1 and TRBJ1-4; D is unclear. The length of the CDR3 is 12 residues. Trimming stripped 3 bases from V and 7 bases from J, with 6 bases between. Looked up from germline, CDR1 is MNHNS and CDR2 is SASEGT. The CDR3 bases are TGTGCCAGCAGTGATTGGGGTGAAAAACTGTTTTTT. Translating it yields CASSDWGEKLFF.

V usage is TRBV5-5 and J usage is TRBJ2-7, with 7 bases matching TRBD1. Trimming took 0 bases from V and 6 from J; bases not matched to a gene: 9. The CDR3 spans 15 residues. Germline loops: CDR1 SGHKS, CDR2 YYEKEE (reference sequence). CDR3 in amino acids: CASSLVTAGGIEQYF. CDR3 nucleotide sequence: TGTGCCAGCAGCTTGGTAACGGCAGGGGGAATCGAGCAGTACTTC.